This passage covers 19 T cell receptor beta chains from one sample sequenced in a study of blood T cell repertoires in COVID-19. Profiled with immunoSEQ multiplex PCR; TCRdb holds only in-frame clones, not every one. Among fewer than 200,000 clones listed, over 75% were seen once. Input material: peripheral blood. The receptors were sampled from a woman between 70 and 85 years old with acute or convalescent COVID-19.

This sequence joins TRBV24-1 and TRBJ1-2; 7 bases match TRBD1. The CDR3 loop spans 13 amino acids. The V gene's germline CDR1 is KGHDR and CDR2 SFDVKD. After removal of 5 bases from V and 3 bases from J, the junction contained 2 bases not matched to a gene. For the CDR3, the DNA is TGTGCCACCAGTGTGGACAGGTACTATGGCTACACCTTC. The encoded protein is CATSVDRYYGYTF.

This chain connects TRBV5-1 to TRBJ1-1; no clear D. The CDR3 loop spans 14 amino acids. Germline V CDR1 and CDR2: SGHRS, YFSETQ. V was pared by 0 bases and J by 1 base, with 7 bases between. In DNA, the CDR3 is TGCGCCAGCAGCTTGGGAGGAGGGAACACTGAAGCTTTCTTT. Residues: CASSLGGGNTEAFF.

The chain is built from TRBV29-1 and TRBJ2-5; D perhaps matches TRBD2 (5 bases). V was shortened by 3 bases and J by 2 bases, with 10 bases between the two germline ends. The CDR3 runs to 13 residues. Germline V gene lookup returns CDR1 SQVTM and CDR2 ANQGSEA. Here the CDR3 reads CSVEDFLQETQYF. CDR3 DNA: TGCAGCGTTGAGGACTTCCTACAAGAGACCCAGTACTTC.

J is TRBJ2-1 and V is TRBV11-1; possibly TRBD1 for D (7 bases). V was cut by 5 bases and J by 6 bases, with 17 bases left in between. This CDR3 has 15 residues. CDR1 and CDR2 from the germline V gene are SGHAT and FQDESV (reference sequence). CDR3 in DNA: TGTGCCAGCAGCCCGGCGGGACAGCGTGCCAATGAGCAGTTCTTC. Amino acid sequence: CASSPAGQRANEQFF.

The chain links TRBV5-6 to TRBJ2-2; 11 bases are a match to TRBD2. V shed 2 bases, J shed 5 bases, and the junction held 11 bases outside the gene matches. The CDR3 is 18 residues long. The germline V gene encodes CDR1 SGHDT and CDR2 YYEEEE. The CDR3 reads CASSFRGLAGGKTGELFF. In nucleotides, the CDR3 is TGTGCCAGCAGCTTCCGGGGTCTAGCGGGAGGAAAAACCGGGGAGCTGTTTTTT.

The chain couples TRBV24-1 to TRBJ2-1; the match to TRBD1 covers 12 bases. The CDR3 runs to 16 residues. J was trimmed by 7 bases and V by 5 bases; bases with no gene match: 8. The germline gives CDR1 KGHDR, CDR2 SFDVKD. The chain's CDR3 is CATSAGTGGWNNEQFF. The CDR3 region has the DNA TGTGCCACCAGTGCTGGGACAGGGGGCTGGAATAATGAGCAGTTCTTC.

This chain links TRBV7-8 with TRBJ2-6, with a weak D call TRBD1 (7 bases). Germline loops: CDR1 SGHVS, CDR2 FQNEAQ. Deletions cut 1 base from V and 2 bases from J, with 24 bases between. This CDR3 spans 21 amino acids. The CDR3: CASSLGGGDSDLRPGANVLTF. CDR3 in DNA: TGTGCCAGCAGCTTAGGGGGCGGGGACAGTGACCTGAGACCTGGGGCCAACGTCCTGACTTTC.

The CDR3 coding sequence is TGTGCCAGCTCACTCGACGGGAGACGGACCCAGTACTTC. Protein: CASSLDGRRTQYF. This sequence joins TRBV18 and TRBJ2-5, with a tentative D call TRBD2 (6 bases). Per germline, CDR1 KGHSH and CDR2 LQKENI. CDR3 length: 13 residues. V was shortened by 4 bases and J by 7 bases, with 13 bases between the two germline ends.

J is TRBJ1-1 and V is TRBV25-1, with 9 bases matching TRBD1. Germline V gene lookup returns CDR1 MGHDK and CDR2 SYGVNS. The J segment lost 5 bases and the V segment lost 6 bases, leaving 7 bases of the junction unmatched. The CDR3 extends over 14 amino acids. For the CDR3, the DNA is TGTGCCAGCAGCCGGGACAGGGTTTCTACTGAAGCTTTCTTT. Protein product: CASSRDRVSTEAFF.

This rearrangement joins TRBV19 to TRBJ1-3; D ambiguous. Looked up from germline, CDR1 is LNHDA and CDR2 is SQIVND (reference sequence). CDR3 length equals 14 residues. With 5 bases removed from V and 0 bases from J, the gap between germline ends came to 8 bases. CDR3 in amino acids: CASSSGRSGNTIYF. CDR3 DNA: TGTGCCAGTAGTTCCGGTCGCTCTGGAAACACCATATATTTT.

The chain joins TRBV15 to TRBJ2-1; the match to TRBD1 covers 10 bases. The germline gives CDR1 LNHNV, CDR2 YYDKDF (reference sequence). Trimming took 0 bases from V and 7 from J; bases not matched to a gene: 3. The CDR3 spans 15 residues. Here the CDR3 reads CATSREGTGANEQFF. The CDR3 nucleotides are TGTGCCACCAGCAGAGAAGGGACAGGGGCGAATGAGCAGTTCTTC.

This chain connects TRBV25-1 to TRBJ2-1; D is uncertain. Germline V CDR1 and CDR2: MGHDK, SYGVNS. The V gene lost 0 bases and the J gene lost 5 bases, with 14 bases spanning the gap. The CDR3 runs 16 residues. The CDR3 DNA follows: TGTGCCAGCAGTGAATATGCGATCTTCGGAGACAATGAGCAGTTCTTC. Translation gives CASSEYAIFGDNEQFF.

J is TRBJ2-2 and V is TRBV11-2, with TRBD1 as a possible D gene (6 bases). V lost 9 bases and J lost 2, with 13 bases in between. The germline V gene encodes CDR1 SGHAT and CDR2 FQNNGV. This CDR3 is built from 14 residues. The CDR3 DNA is TGTGCCAGTTTACAGGGCACCAACACCGGGGAGCTGTTTTTT. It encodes CASLQGTNTGELFF.

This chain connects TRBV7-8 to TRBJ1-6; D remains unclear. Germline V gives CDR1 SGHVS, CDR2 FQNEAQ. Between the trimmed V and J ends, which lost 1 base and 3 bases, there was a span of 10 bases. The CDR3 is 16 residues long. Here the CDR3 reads CASSLDPTLYNSPLHF. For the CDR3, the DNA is TGTGCCAGCAGCTTAGATCCGACACTCTATAATTCACCCCTCCACTTT.

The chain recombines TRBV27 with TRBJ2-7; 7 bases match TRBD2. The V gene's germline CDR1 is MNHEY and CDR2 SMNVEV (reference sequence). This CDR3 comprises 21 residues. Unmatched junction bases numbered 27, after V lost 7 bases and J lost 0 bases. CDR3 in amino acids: CASTLHKSGEVSPQSSYEQYF. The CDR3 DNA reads TGTGCCAGCACCCTCCATAAAAGCGGGGAAGTTTCCCCGCAAAGCTCCTACGAGCAGTACTTC.

CDR3 sequence: CASSPQASGFYEQYF. The CDR3 nucleotides read TGTGCCAGCAGTCCCCAGGCTAGCGGGTTCTACGAGCAGTACTTC. This chain links TRBV2 with TRBJ2-7; 8 nucleotides agree with TRBD2. This CDR3 region has 15 residues. V gave up 5 bases and J gave up 3 bases; unmatched junction bases: 9. Germline V gene sequence: CDR1 SNHLY, CDR2 FYNNEI.

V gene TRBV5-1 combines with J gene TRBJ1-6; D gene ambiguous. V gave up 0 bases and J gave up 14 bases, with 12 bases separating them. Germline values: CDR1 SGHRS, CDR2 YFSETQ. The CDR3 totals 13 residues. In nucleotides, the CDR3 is TGCGCCAGCAGCTTGGAACCCGTCCAGGCCCTCCACTTT. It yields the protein CASSLEPVQALHF.

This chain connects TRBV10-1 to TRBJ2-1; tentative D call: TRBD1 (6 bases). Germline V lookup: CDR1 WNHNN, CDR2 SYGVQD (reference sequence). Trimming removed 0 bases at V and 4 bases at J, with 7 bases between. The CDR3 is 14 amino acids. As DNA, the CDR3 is TGCGCCAGCAGTGAGTCAGGGGGATACAATGAGCAGTTCTTC. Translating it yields CASSESGGYNEQFF.

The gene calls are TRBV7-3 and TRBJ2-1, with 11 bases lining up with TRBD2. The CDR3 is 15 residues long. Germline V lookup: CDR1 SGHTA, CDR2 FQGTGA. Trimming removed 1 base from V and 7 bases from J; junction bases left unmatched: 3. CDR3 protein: CASSLSIAGGNEQFF. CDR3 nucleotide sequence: TGTGCCAGCAGCTTAAGTATAGCGGGAGGGAATGAGCAGTTCTTC.